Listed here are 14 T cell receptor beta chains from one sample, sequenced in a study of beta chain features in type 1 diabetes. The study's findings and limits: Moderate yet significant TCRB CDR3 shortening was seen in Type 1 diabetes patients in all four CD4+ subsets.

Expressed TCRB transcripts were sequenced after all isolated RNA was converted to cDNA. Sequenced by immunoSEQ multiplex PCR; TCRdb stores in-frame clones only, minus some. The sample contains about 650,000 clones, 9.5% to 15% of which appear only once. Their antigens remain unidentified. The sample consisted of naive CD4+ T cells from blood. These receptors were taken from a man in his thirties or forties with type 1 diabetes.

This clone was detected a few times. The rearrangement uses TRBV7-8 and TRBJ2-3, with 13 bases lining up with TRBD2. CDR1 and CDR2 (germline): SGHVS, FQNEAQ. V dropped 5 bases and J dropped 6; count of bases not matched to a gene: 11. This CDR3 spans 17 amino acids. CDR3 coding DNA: TGTGCCAGCAGCCGAGGACTAGCGGGGGCCTCGAGGGATACGCAGTATTTT. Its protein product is CASSRGLAGASRDTQYF.

The DNA for the CDR3 is TGTGCCAGCAGTTACTCCCAGGGGCCTGGCTACACCTTC. The encoded protein is CASSYSQGPGYTF. The chain recombines TRBV6-6 with TRBJ1-2; perhaps TRBD1 as D (6 bases). The germline CDR1 and CDR2 sequences are MNHNY and SVGAGI (reference sequence). The CDR3 runs to 13 residues. Trimming took off 0 bases at V and 7 bases at J, with 9 bases between the two ends.

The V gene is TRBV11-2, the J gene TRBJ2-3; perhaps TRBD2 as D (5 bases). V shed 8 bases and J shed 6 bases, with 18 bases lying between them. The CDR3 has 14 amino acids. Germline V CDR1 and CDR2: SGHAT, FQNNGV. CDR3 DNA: TGTGCCAGCGGACTCCCCCCCGTTCAGGATACGCAGTATTTT. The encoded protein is CASGLPPVQDTQYF.

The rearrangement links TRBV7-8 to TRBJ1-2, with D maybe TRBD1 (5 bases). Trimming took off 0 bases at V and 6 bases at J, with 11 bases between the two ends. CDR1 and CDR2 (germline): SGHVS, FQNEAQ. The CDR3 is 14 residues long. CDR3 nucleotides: TGTGCCAGCAGCTTAGCTGGGGCCTTGGATGGCTACACCTTC. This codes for CASSLAGALDGYTF.

CDR3 DNA: TGTGCCAGTAGTATTGGGAGTGCAGGGAGTCAGCCCCAGCATTTT. It is translated as CASSIGSAGSQPQHF. The chain is built from TRBV19 and TRBJ1-5; weak D call: TRBD1 (5 bases). Germline loops: CDR1 LNHDA, CDR2 SQIVND (reference sequence). V was clipped by 3 bases and J by 6 bases, with 15 bases between them. This CDR3 spans 15 amino acids.

CDR3: CASYGGRSYGYTF. As DNA, the CDR3 is TGTGCCAGCTATGGGGGTAGGAGCTATGGCTACACCTTC. This sequence joins TRBV9 and TRBJ1-2; D possibly corresponds to TRBD1 (5 bases). From germline, CDR1 is SGDLS and CDR2 YYNGEE. The CDR3 is 13 amino acids. The V end lost 7 bases, the J end lost 4 bases, and 14 bases lay between the germline ends.

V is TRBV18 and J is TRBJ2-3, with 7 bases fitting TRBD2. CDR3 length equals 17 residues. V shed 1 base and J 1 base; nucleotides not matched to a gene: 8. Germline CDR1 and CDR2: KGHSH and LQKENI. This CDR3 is CASSPLRIAGGTDTQYF. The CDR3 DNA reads TGTGCCAGCTCACCACTAAGGATCGCGGGGGGCACAGATACGCAGTATTTT.

CDR3 in DNA: TGTGCCAGCACCCCCGGGGGGGGCGGGGGTTACGAGCAGTACTTC. It specifies CASTPGGGGGYEQYF. The gene calls are TRBV28 and TRBJ2-7; 8 bases fit TRBD2. This CDR3 contains 15 residues. The germline V gene encodes CDR1 MDHEN and CDR2 SYDVKM. V dropped 7 bases and J dropped 4; count of bases not matched to a gene: 12.

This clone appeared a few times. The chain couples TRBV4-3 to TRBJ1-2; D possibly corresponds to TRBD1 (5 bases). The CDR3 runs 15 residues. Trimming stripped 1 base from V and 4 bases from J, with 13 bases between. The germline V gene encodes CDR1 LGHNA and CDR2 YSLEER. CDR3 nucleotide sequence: TGCGCCAGCAGCCAAGGACAGACCCAAGCCTATGGCTACACCTTC. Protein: CASSQGQTQAYGYTF.

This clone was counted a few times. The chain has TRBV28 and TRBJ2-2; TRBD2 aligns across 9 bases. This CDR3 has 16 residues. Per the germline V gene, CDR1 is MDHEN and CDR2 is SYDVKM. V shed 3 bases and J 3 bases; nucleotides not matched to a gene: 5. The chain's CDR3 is CASSLGLAGYTGELFF. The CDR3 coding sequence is TGTGCCAGCAGTTTGGGCCTAGCGGGGTACACCGGGGAGCTGTTTTTT.

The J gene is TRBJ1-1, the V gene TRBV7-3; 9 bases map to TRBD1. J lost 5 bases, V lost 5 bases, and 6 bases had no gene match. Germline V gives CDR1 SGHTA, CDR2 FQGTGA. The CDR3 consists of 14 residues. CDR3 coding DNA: TGTGCCAGCAGCCCCGACAGGGGGGAGACTGAAGCTTTCTTT. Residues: CASSPDRGETEAFF.

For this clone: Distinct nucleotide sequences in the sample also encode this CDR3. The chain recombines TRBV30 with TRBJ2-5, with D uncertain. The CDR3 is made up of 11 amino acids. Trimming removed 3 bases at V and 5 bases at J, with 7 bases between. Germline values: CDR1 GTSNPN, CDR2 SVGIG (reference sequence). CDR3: CAWSVRETQYF. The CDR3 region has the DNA TGTGCCTGGAGCGTAAGGGAGACCCAGTACTTC. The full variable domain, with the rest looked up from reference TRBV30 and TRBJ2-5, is SQTIHQWPATLVQPVGSPLSLECTVEGTSNPNLYWYRQAAGRGLQLLFYSVGIGQISSEVPQNLSASRPQDRQFILSSKKLLLSDSGFYLCAWSVRETQYFGPGTRLLVL.

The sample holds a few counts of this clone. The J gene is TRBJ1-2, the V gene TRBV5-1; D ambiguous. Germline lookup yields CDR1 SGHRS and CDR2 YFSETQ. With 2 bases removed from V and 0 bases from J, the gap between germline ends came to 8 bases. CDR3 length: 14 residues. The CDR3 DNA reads TGCGCCAGCAGCTTTCCCGGTTCTAACTATGGCTACACCTTC. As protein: CASSFPGSNYGYTF.

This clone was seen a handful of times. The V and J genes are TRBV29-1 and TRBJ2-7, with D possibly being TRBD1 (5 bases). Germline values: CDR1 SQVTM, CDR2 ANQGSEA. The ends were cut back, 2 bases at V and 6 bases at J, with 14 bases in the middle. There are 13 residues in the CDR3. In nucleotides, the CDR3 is TGCAGCGTTGAATTGCCAGGGCAAGGCGAGCAGTACTTC. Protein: CSVELPGQGEQYF.